One and the same sample provided the 9 T cell receptor beta chains below, sequenced in a study of somatic mutations in cytotoxic T cells in rheumatoid arthritis. Clones were read by immunoSEQ multiplex PCR, and TCRdb kept only the in-frame ones, dropping some. The top ten clones hold around 6.9% of a sample with about 19,000 clones, around 85% of them seen once. Sequences were obtained from CD8+ T cells sorted from blood. The source is a woman in her 40s with rheumatoid arthritis.

V gene TRBV30 combines with J gene TRBJ1-6; D is uncertain. V lost 3 bases and J lost 0, with 15 bases in between. Germline lookup yields CDR1 GTSNPN and CDR2 SVGIG (reference sequence). The CDR3 loop spans 17 amino acids. The CDR3 region is CAWRTDTDSSYNSPLHF. In DNA form, the CDR3 reads TGTGCCTGGAGAACCGATACCGATAGCTCCTATAATTCACCCCTCCACTTT.

This clone has a handful of counts. The gene calls are TRBV5-6 and TRBJ2-3, with D maybe TRBD2 (5 bases). This CDR3 has 14 residues. Germline assignment: CDR1 SGHDT and CDR2 YYEEEE. Trimming pared 4 bases from V and 6 bases from J, leaving 15 bases between. As DNA, the CDR3 is TGTGCCAGCAGCCCGGTCGGGGAGCCTGATACGCAGTATTTT. Protein product: CASSPVGEPDTQYF.

The genes are TRBV9 and TRBJ2-1; possible D gene TRBD1, 6 bases. CDR1 is SGDLS, CDR2 YYNGEE, per germline. This CDR3 has 16 amino acids. V was pared by 3 bases and J by 2 bases, with 15 bases between. CDR3 nucleotides: TGTGCCAGCAGCGCAGACCCAGGACAGACCTACAATGAGCAGTTCTTC. This gives the protein CASSADPGQTYNEQFF.

This rearrangement joins TRBV5-1 to TRBJ2-2; D is ambiguous. Trimming left V 4 bases short and J 2 bases short, with 9 bases between. Germline CDR1 SGHRS, CDR2 YFSETQ. The length of the CDR3 is 14 residues. Here the CDR3 DNA reads TGCGCCAGCAGCCCCGAGATTAACACCGGGGAGCTGTTTTTT. It specifies CASSPEINTGELFF.

CDR3 sequence reads: CASSFEFRTENTEAFF. The CDR3 nucleotides are TGTGCCAGCAGTTTTGAATTTAGGACAGAGAACACTGAAGCTTTCTTT. The rearrangement joins TRBV27 to TRBJ1-1; TRBD1 is a possible D gene (6 bases). V was shortened by 3 bases and J by 1 base, with 15 bases between the two germline ends. This CDR3 is built from 16 residues. The germline V gene encodes CDR1 MNHEY and CDR2 SMNVEV (reference sequence).

The rearrangement joins TRBV9 to TRBJ2-5; D gene ambiguous. Germline V gene lookup returns CDR1 SGDLS and CDR2 YYNGEE. The CDR3 consists of 14 residues. Trimming cost V 2 bases and J 2 bases, with 10 bases left between them. In DNA, the CDR3 is TGTGCCAGCAGCGTGTCAGGATTTCAAGAGACCCAGTACTTC. It translates to CASSVSGFQETQYF.

This clone was picked up a small number of times. V usage is TRBV4-1 and J usage is TRBJ2-7, with TRBD2 matching over 8 bases. In germline, CDR1 is MGHRA, CDR2 YSYEKL. The V and J ends lost 2 bases and 2 bases, in that order; junction bases with no gene match: 5. The CDR3 is made up of 15 amino acids. CDR3 DNA sequence: TGCGCCAGCAGCCAATTTCAGCGGGGGCCCTACGAGCAGTACTTC. Protein: CASSQFQRGPYEQYF.

The CDR3 spells CASSGAHYGYTF. The CDR3 DNA reads as TGTGCCAGCAGCGGGGCCCACTATGGCTACACCTTC. The rearrangement links TRBV7-9 to TRBJ1-2, with a possible D match to TRBD1 (5 bases). CDR3 length: 12 residues. Germline CDR1 SEHNR, CDR2 FQNEAQ (reference sequence). V lost 5 bases and J lost 3, with 7 bases in between.

The chain carries TRBV4-1 and TRBJ1-2; perhaps TRBD1 as D (6 bases). Trimming shortened V by 1 base and J by 5 bases, and 17 bases separated the two germline ends. The CDR3 runs to 16 residues. The germline gives CDR1 MGHRA, CDR2 YSYEKL. CDR3 region: CASSQGREGELYGYTF. The CDR3 DNA sequence: TGCGCCAGCAGCCAAGGCCGGGAGGGGGAATTATATGGCTACACCTTC.